This T cell receptor (beta chain) was sequenced during a study of blood T cells in healthy people across ages. General observations from the study: The study regarded diversity estimates from one million T cells as underestimates.

With respect to this clonotype: Its antigen is undetermined.

CDR1 GTSNPN and CDR2 SVGIG come from the germline V gene (reference sequence). The CDR3 covers 18 residues. Primed by a sample-barcoded 5' primer and a J-beta primer mix, a second PCR proceeded for roughly 7 to 11 cycles. Each cDNA molecule, via a template-switch adaptor with 12 random nucleotides, was tagged. TCRdb recomputed calls from the 5' RACE reads with MiXCR, one row per CDR3 protein. The repertoire holds approximately 800,000 distinct CDR3 sequences, around 34% seen once, with roughly 13% in the top ten. This rearrangement joins TRBV30 to TRBJ2-5, with 10 nucleotides matching TRBD2. The DNA end is more similar to TRBJ2-7, so the J call may be wrong. Sequencing was done on a sample of blood. The sequence was collected from a man aged 18-30 years in good health. CDR3 sequence (DNA): TGTGCCTGGAGTGTTTATTGGGGTAGCGGGAGGTCAGCCTACGAGCAGTACTTC. It codes for CAWSVYWGSGRSAYEQYF.